A single sample gave rise to the 17 T cell receptor beta chains below, sequenced in a study of read filtering for tumor transcriptome and immune sequencing. From 350 to 500 ng of RNA, a library with molecular barcoded alpha/delta and beta/gamma adaptors was made. MiXCR was run by TCRdb on the reads, yielding one entry per CDR3 protein. The sample lists about 93,000 distinct CDR3 sequences; 20% to 25% were seen once. Sequencing input: a population of CD138-negative cells sorted from bone marrow. Receptor source: a donor older than 35 with multiple myeloma.

This CDR3 is CASSQDFGTSGGPGETQYF. In DNA, the CDR3 is TGTGCCAGCAGCCAAGATTTCGGGACTAGCGGGGGGCCAGGGGAGACCCAGTACTTC. The gene calls are TRBV3-1 and TRBJ2-5; 15 bases line up with TRBD2. Trimming cost V 0 bases and J 5 bases; bases outside gene matches: 10. The CDR3 has 19 amino acids. Per germline, CDR1 LGHDT and CDR2 YNNKEL (reference sequence).

In this sample, this clonotype turned up many times. The V and J genes are TRBV29-1 and TRBJ2-5, with TRBD1 matching over 8 bases. The V gene end was trimmed by 3 bases and the J gene end by 5 bases; junction bases not matched to a gene: 8. Germline lookup yields CDR1 SQVTM and CDR2 ANQGSEA. CDR3 size: 14 residues. The CDR3: CSVELTGAKETQYF. The CDR3 DNA reads as TGCAGCGTTGAGCTGACAGGGGCTAAGGAGACCCAGTACTTC.

To note about this clonotype: One base away lies a much larger clone, so this may be a sequencing read error. The CDR3 nucleotides are TGTGCCAGCGGTCGATTCGCCCCGGGACTCTACTCAGATACGCAGTATTTT. Translating gives CASGRFAPGLYSDTQYF. The V and J genes are TRBV6-5 and TRBJ2-3; D may be TRBD2 (6 bases). V was pared by 8 bases and J by 4 bases, with 25 bases between. Germline loops: CDR1 MNHEY, CDR2 SVGAGI. CDR3 length: 17 amino acids.

This clonotype was detected many times. The chain joins TRBV19 to TRBJ2-2; D not certain. This CDR3 has 14 amino acids. The germline V gene has CDR1 LNHDA and CDR2 SQIVND (reference sequence). V lost 7 bases, J lost 0 bases, and 9 bases lay in between. The CDR3 region has the DNA TGTGCCAGTACAGCGTCTGCGAACACCGGGGAGCTGTTTTTT. Its translation: CASTASANTGELFF. Looking up the rest from reference TRBV19 and TRBJ2-2 gives the full variable domain: DGGITQSPKYLFRKEGQNVTLSCEQNLNHDAMYWYRQDPGQGLRLIYYSQIVNDFQKGDIAEGYSVSREKKESFPLTVTSAQKNPTAFYLCASTASANTGELFFGEGSRLTVL.

This clonotype was picked up many times. The rearrangement links TRBV28 to TRBJ1-2; D gene unclear. The CDR3 contains 18 residues. V lost 6 bases and J 4 bases, leaving 27 bases between the germline ends. Germline assignment: CDR1 MDHEN and CDR2 SYDVKM. The CDR3 DNA reads as TGTGCCAGCAGCTCGCCTGAAGAGCAGGAGTTCCGTCCCTATGGCTACACCTTC. Translation gives CASSSPEEQEFRPYGYTF.

Only a few counts were recorded for this clonotype. The chain is built from TRBV7-9 and TRBJ2-5; the D call may be TRBD1 or TRBD2 (5 bases each). This CDR3 is built from 13 residues. Looked up from germline, CDR1 is SEHNR and CDR2 is FQNEAQ (reference sequence). The germline V and J ends were trimmed by 7 bases and 3 bases, with 12 bases remaining between them. CDR3 DNA sequence: TGTGCCAGCAACGGGGCAGTTAAAGAGACCCAGTACTTC. Translated: CASNGAVKETQYF.

This clonotype is medium-sized by share. V usage is TRBV25-1 and J usage is TRBJ2-7, with D unresolved. The CDR3 loop spans 13 amino acids. V lost 1 base and J lost 5, with 9 bases in between. The germline CDR1 and CDR2 sequences are MGHDK and SYGVNS. The CDR3 DNA reads as TGTGCCAGCAGTGAATCCGCCTTCAACGAGCAGTACTTC. Its translation is CASSESAFNEQYF.

By frequency in the sample, this clonotype is medium-sized. The chain has TRBV6-1 and TRBJ1-5, with 7 bases identical to TRBD1. Germline values: CDR1 MNHNS, CDR2 SASEGT. The CDR3 has 14 amino acids. J was trimmed by 2 bases and V by 7 bases; bases with no gene match: 5. The CDR3 nucleotides read TGTGCCAGCAACGACAGGGTTGGCAATCAGCCCCAGCATTTT. Its protein is CASNDRVGNQPQHF.

This clonotype was observed many times. The V gene is TRBV7-2, the J gene TRBJ2-6; TRBD2 matches at 13 bases. The ends lost 4 bases at V and 3 bases at J; junction bases unmatched: 3. The germline V gene has CDR1 SGHTA and CDR2 FQGNSA. This CDR3 is built from 17 residues. The CDR3 reads CASSWGLAGIGANVLTF. In DNA form, the CDR3 reads TGTGCCAGCAGCTGGGGACTAGCGGGGATTGGGGCCAACGTCCTGACTTTC.

The chain uses TRBV7-6 and TRBJ1-1, with D perhaps matching TRBD1 (5 bases). The CDR3 is 13 residues long. The germline V and J ends were trimmed by 3 bases and 5 bases, with 10 bases remaining between them. Germline CDR1 is SGHVS and CDR2 is FNYEAQ. As DNA, the CDR3 is TGTGCCAGCAGCTTTCAGGGAGGGACTGAAGCTTTCTTT. Its protein is CASSFQGGTEAFF.

Worth noting for this clonotype: A read error may explain this, as a much larger clone is one base away. The chain couples TRBV10-3 to TRBJ2-3; 9 bases are shared with TRBD2. Germline CDR1 and CDR2: ENHRY and SYGVKD. This CDR3 contains 14 residues. This CDR3 reads CAILAGEGTDAQYF. The CDR3 region has the DNA TGTGCCATATTAGCGGGGGAGGGCACAGATGCGCAGTATTTT.

The chain links TRBV30 to TRBJ1-1, with unresolved D. Trimming removed 3 bases at V and 5 bases at J, with 16 bases between. CDR3 length equals 14 residues. Germline V gene lookup returns CDR1 GTSNPN and CDR2 SVGIG (reference sequence). The CDR3 DNA reads TGTGCCTGGAGCCCACGGGTGAGAGAGACTGAAGCTTTCTTT. The encoded protein is CAWSPRVRETEAFF.

This clonotype was found many times. The chain carries TRBV29-1 and TRBJ2-2; D gene uncertain. Germline CDR1 and CDR2: SQVTM and ANQGSEA. Trimming removed 4 bases at V and 4 bases at J, with 7 bases between. CDR3 length equals 12 residues. CDR3 DNA: TGCAGCGTTGTCCGCCTCACCGGGGAGCTGTTTTTT. Amino acid sequence: CSVVRLTGELFF.

In its sample, this clonotype was seen many times. The chain uses TRBV5-1 and TRBJ2-7; D may be TRBD1 (6 bases). The ends were cut back, 4 bases at V and 0 bases at J, with 11 bases in the middle. Germline lookup yields CDR1 SGHRS and CDR2 YFSETQ. This CDR3 contains 14 residues. The CDR3 sequence is CASSVQGGSYEQYF. CDR3 DNA: TGCGCCAGCAGCGTACAGGGTGGCTCCTACGAGCAGTACTTC.

This clonotype has at least ten counts. In DNA, the CDR3 is TGCAGCGTTGTGCTCAGGGCCAACGTCCTGACTTTC. Translated, it gives CSVVLRANVLTF. The rearrangement joins TRBV29-1 to TRBJ2-6; D is unclear. CDR1 SQVTM and CDR2 ANQGSEA come from the germline V gene. With 4 bases removed from V and 5 bases from J, the gap between germline ends came to 6 bases. CDR3 length equals 12 residues.

As to this clonotype: A much larger clone differs by one base, so this may be a read error. V usage is TRBV7-3 and J usage is TRBJ2-6; D uncertain. Germline CDR1 SGHTA, CDR2 FQGTGA. The V gene lost 1 base and the J gene lost 0 bases, with 7 bases spanning the gap. The CDR3 is made up of 16 amino acids. The CDR3 DNA reads TGTGCCAGCAGCTTAATGGGAACCTCTGGGGCCAACGTCCTGACTTTC. Its translation: CASSLMGTSGANVLTF.

This clonotype came up a few times. A far bigger clonotype differs at one base, so this is likely a read error. The chain uses TRBV7-2 and TRBJ2-1; the D gene is possibly TRBD2 (5 bases). Germline CDR1 and CDR2: SGHTA and FQGNSA. This CDR3 has 14 amino acids. Trimming removed 6 bases from V and 10 bases from J, with 19 bases in between. The CDR3 sequence: CASSFGIMGYEQFF. The CDR3, as DNA: TGTGCCAGCAGTTTCGGGATAATGGGCTACGAGCAGTTCTTC.